A single TCR beta chain is shown here with its context. What it binds is not known. V was pared by 10 bases and J by 2 bases, with 2 bases of the junction left unmatched. The V gene's germline CDR1 is LNHDA and CDR2 SQIVND (reference sequence). The CDR3 covers 12 residues. These data originate in a study of blood T cells in healthy people across ages. Study observations and caveats: Whereas aged donors had fewer naive CD4+ cells, long-lived donors had more of them and higher diversity.

Primed by a sample-barcoded 5' primer and a J-beta primer mix, a second PCR proceeded for about 7 to 12 cycles. TCRdb redid the calling of the 5' RACE reads with MiXCR, one entry per CDR3 protein. The sample records hundreds of thousands of distinct CDR3 sequences, more than 40% being singletons. The chain uses TRBV19 and TRBJ1-1; 9 nucleotides align to TRBD1. This receptor was taken from a man aged 55-75 years in good health. Sequencing was performed on blood. The CDR3, as DNA: TGTGCCACGGGACAGGGAAACACTGAAGCTTTCTTT. It yields the protein CATGQGNTEAFF.